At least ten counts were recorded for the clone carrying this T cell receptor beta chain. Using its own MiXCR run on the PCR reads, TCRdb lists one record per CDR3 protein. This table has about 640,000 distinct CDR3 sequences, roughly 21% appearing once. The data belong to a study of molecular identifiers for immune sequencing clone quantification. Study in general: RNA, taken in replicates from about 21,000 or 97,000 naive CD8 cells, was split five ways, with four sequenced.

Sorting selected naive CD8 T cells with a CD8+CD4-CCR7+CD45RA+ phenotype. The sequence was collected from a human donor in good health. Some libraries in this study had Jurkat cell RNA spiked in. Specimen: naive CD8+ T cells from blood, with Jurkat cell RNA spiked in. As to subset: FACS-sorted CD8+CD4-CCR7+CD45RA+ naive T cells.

CDR3 nucleotides: TGCGCCAGCAGCCAAGATCGGGGGCAGGGGCTGAACAATCAGCCCCAGCATTTT. This sequence encodes CASSQDRGQGLNNQPQHF. This chain uses TRBV4-1 with TRBJ1-5; possibly TRBD1 for D (6 bases). The CDR3 contains 18 residues. Germline V gives CDR1 MGHRA, CDR2 YSYEKL. The germline V and J ends were trimmed by 0 bases and 3 bases, with 18 bases remaining between them.